This T cell receptor beta chain was observed in a study of cytomegalovirus exposure and HLA in healthy donors (dated by TCRdb to about 2017). Regarding the complete study: An earlier analysis of a few hundred of the donors reported approximately 280 Gb of sequence data and 117 million unique TCR beta sequences obtained from roughly 180 million T cells. All discovery cohort repertoires had been generated on a single sequencing platform. Donor age, sex, ethnicity and CMV serostatus were compiled together with the repertoire data. The study combined high-throughput TCR immunosequencing, statistical association of individual TCRs with disease status, and machine learning to predict cytomegalovirus infection status. Typing coverage varied by locus: roughly 629-640 donors for A, B, C, DRB1 and DQB1; around 560 for DQA1; nearly 610 for DPA1; 400 to 480 for DPB1. An earlier analysis of 587 of the donors applied high-throughput TCR beta sequencing to assess whether each TCR beta V gene segment acted as functional or pseudogenic. Among roughly 400 genotyped donors of the cohort, an average of around 240,000 unique TCR beta nucleotide sequences was sequenced per donor, of which 15% to 20% were non-productive. HLA typing included class I and class II loci at four-digit resolution. Besides the first cohort of around 700 subjects, a separate validation cohort made up of roughly 120 different subjects was used. A later genetic analysis took genome-wide SNP genotypes for about 65% of the roughly 670 donors and used that subset as a discovery cohort. The study was designed to test whether signatures of past pathogen exposure could be identified by cataloging public T cell receptors. Of the roughly 410 genotyped donors, 75% to 85% were placed in the genetic ancestry cluster associated with self-reported Caucasian donors. Rather than drawing on any new phenotypic data, the later analysis identified candidate immune exposures from TCR beta sequences and the way those sequences occurred across donors. Because of strong linkage in the cohort, a few DR-DQ haplotypes were treated as single units for association and clustering. To study patterns of TCR occurrence, a later analysis re-analyzed previously published TCR beta repertoires from around 660 donors and added high-resolution HLA genotyping. An early release that covered about 640 HLA-typed donors contained about 300 gigabases of sequencing data and 80 million or so unique TCR sequences. Using immunosequencing, the study profiled T cell repertoires from about 650 subjects and related those repertoires to cytomegalovirus serostatus.

Overall study results and their limits: An association between a missense DCLRE1C variant and V-gene and J-gene trimming of TCR beta chains was found in a later genetic analysis and replicated in an independent cohort. The presence/absence analyses assumed that sequencing depth was roughly uniform across donors, and that assumption may not be true. Across donors, most TCR sequences were observed very rarely, whereas some public TCRs were present in many individuals. In an earlier analysis of 450 to 750 of the donors, most TCR beta V segments appeared in productive rearrangements about 90% or about 30% of the time, broadly matching IMGT annotations. A later analysis found that TCR association rates varied across HLA loci, with DRB1 alleles showing the most associated TCRs and HLA-C alleles the fewest. The only immune exposure information available for the cohort was CMV serostatus. This cohort had only TCR beta chains sequenced, and the lack of alpha or paired-chain data limited which features could be detected. According to the authors, the approach could potentially be generalized to other disease states and immunological phenotypes. In vitro tests confirmed that a few of the cytomegalovirus-associated TCR beta chains recognize cytomegalovirus antigens. In a later analysis, over 15,000 TCR beta sequences were associated with specific HLA alleles at a false discovery rate of 0.05. Because HLA typing was missing for some donors at each locus, association tests included only the typed subset. A total of fewer than 200 TCR beta chains were listed by the study as associated with cytomegalovirus. A later analysis found that HLA-associated TCR beta chains were more clonally expanded and had lower generation probabilities than equally common non-associated chains. A further reported finding was that TCR beta sequences accurately predicted the HLA-A and HLA-B alleles for most subjects in the first cohort. Assigning TCR associations to individual alleles was difficult when HLA alleles, especially DR and DQ, strongly co-occurred. The classifier was reported to diagnose cytomegalovirus status with high specificity and sensitivity in both the original cohort and the validation cohort. Some IMGT-functional V segments, including TRBV6-2 and TRBV6-3, could not be distinguished by the 87-base-pair reads and were therefore excluded. A group of highly shared sequence variants was considered likely to be a technical artifact of the sequencing pipeline. Linkage disequilibrium might explain the correlated functional status among segregating V segments, but an unknown experimental factor could not be ruled out. A later analysis reported that several top co-occurrence clusters appeared linked to parvovirus B19, influenza, CMV and Epstein-Barr virus. Compared with the roughly 720-donor mean, donors in an Asian-associated ancestry cluster had fewer N-insertions in productive TCRs, according to a later genetic analysis. The earlier analysis of 587 of the donors excluded about 16 rarely observed V segments, including chromosome 9 orphons, because counts were too low. Most CMV-associated TCR beta chains appeared to be HLA-restricted in a later analysis, and the HLA associations seemed to be driven largely by CMV exposure.

With respect to this clone: Its antigen has not been determined. Base quality data are lacking; no much larger clone is found one base away.

The library was obtained by the immunoSEQ multiplex PCR assay. For the multiplex PCR, a mixture combining 60 forward primers for TCR Vbeta segments and 13 reverse primers for TCR Jbeta segments was used. A multiplex PCR assay on genomic DNA amplified the CDR3 region of rearranged TCR beta genes. The Illumina HiSeq System was used to sequence the amplified TCR beta libraries as 87-base-pair reads. The paper's data handling went like this. A later analysis tallied tens of millions of unique TCR beta chains across the 660 or so repertoires, and about 10 million of those chains were shared by two or more donors. To remove PCR and sequencing errors, raw reads were error-corrected and collapsed into unique sequences using a nearest-neighbor algorithm that merged closely related sequences. V, D and J gene segments were assigned by aligning CDR3 sequences to IMGT reference sequences. For a sequence to be retained, at least a six-nucleotide match to both a V gene segment and a J gene segment was required. A rearrangement was called productive if the CDR3 had no stop codons and remained in frame with V and J, and every other rearrangement was called non-productive. CDR3 was defined by IMGT convention, running from the second conserved V-encoded cysteine to the conserved J-encoded phenylalanine. The earlier analysis of about 590 of the donors excluded sequences that lacked an unambiguous match to a single V gene segment. An earlier analysis of over 450 of the donors classified V segments as functional when productive rearrangements were above 56.7% and as segregating when the standard deviation between donors was above 5%. A statistical classification framework was built for diagnosing cytomegalovirus status from the catalog of TCR beta chain sequences. A later analysis assigned V and J genes by comparing TCR nucleotide sequences with IMGT/GENE-DB human TR gene sequences. A later analysis assigned CDR3 sequences and most-parsimonious VDJ recombination scenarios with the TCRdist pipeline. A later analysis defined each TCR beta chain by its CDR3 amino acid sequence plus V-gene family, and excluded reads lacking a unique V-gene family. To address suspected cross-contamination and a sequencing artifact, a later analysis removed a few hundred highly shared, low-generation-probability nucleotide sequences. For each public chain, a later analysis derived a clonal expansion index from normalized ranks of inferred template counts within each repertoire. A later analysis computed generation probabilities with a VDJ recombination model fitted to out-of-frame rearrangements, and checked the results against IGoR. A later analysis scored TCR-TCR, TCR-HLA and TCR-CMV co-occurrence with hypergeometric tests, applying a repertoire-size bias correction to TCR pairs. To estimate false discovery rates, a later analysis permuted the HLA or CMV assignments 20 times. In a later analysis, co-occurring TCRs were grouped using DBSCAN, and TCRdist sequence similarity was added for clustering within HLA-allele-positive subsets. For co-occurrence clustering, repertoires with fewer than 30,000 or more than 120,000 public chains were excluded, along with five or six repertoires with anomalous nucleotide sharing. TCRdb obtained this table from immuneACCESS and retained in-frame rearrangements with V and J assigned. These tables miss some clones; where compared with another copy, unresolved V genes account for less than half of the shortfall, and the remainder is unexplained. The V and J calls and the clone size are those of that table, but D and trimming were determined from the DNA. Within this sample are about 160,000 clones, with around 83% of them counted one time only. The ten biggest clones cover more than 2% of the sample.

Taken from cysteine to phenylalanine, the CDR3 has 15 residues. Only the CDR3 portion is preserved as DNA: 45 bases, with reading frame beginning at the first base. V has 4 bases trimmed and J has 1 base trimmed; junction bases matching no gene number 1. CDR1 and CDR2, per the germline V gene, are SGDLS and YYNGEE. The cohort was made up of several hundred healthy bone marrow donors. At the time of sampling, every cohort member was nominally healthy, though immune exposures that went unrecorded were likely present. The donor was CMV seropositive and belonged to the group of a few hundred seropositive cohort members. Every donor gave a peripheral blood sample, and the peripheral blood mononuclear cells from that sample were used for TCR beta sequencing. Genomic DNA was extracted from the blood cell samples with the Qiagen DNeasy Blood Extraction Kit.

The clonotype comes from a man aged 18 to 30 in good health and CMV-seropositive. This receptor chain uses TRBV9 and TRBJ2-2; TRBD2 fits 10 bases in the junction. Source material: PBMCs. The CDR3 region reads CASSSSGGNTGELFF. Here is the DNA: TGTGCCAGCAGCTCTAGCGGGGGGAACACCGGGGAGCTGTTTTTT.